The present T cell receptor beta chain was sequenced within a study of blood T cell repertoires in COVID-19 (dated by TCRdb to between 2020 and 2021). Context from the whole study: Samples from collaborators originated in the United States, Italy and Spain and spanned both the acute and convalescent phases of COVID-19. The material from the prospective study consisted of cDNA or gDNA derived from T cells, B-cell-depleted T cells, or PBMCs. Deeply sampled blood TCRbeta repertoires from subjects exposed to, actively infected with, or recovered from COVID-19 were included in the dataset. The repertoires were released in a freely available public database intended as a resource for research on the immune response to SARS-CoV-2. The samples were drawn from two sources: the first 160 participants of the ongoing ImmuneRACE study, and over 950 subjects contributed by 6 global collaborators. Nearly every sample came with metadata listing a de-identified subject ID, COVID-19 status, age in years and sex. Where available, HLA class I and class II types were taken from metadata supplied by the sample provider and were not determined by assay-based typing.

Overall results and qualifications from the work: The amount of clinical and demographic metadata varied by source and participant and was provided uncurated.

The collaborating institutions used their own protocols to collect whole blood in K2EDTA tubes. For TCRbeta analysis, collaborator samples were shipped as frozen whole blood, as isolated PBMCs, or as DNA extracted from either sample type. A note on this clone: Its antigen specificity is not known. No base qualities exist here, and no much larger clone lies one base off it.

TCRbeta CDR3 regions were amplified from genomic DNA using the immunoSEQ Assay, a bias-controlled multiplex PCR. On the study's bioinformatics: The number of nucleated cells in each sample was estimated from the amplification of reference gene primers within the assay. To quantify the absolute abundance of each unique TCRbeta CDR3 rearrangement, sequence reads were collapsed and filtered. For each sample, productive Simpson clonality was calculated as the square root of Simpson's diversity index over productive rearrangements. TCRdb limited this immuneACCESS table to in-frame rearrangements with V and J called. A share of clones is missing; checked studies link under half to unresolved V genes, and the rest is unexplained. D and trimming come from the DNA, and the V and J calls and clone size come from that table. The sample contains about 200,000 clones, 80% to 90% of them found a single time. Of the sample, approximately 13% is held by the ten largest clones.

The source material was peripheral blood. The receptor comes from a human donor in a cohort sampled during active COVID-19.

The CDR3 protein sequence reads: CASSLSSETQYF. The nucleotides are TGTGCCAGCAGCTTATCTTCAGAGACCCAGTACTTC. Here the chain combines TRBV7-2 and TRBJ2-5, with the D gene call left open. From the cysteine through the phenylalanine, the CDR3 covers 12 amino acids. CDR3 DNA is the only sequence kept; it has 36 bases, read in frame from the first base. From a lookup of the germline V gene, CDR1 and CDR2 are SGHTA and FQGNSA. The V and J ends are trimmed by 2 bases and 4 bases, leaving 5 bases between them.